These T cell receptor beta chains were read from a single sample in a study of Ad26.COV2.S vaccination and SARS-CoV-2 variants. Sequencing used immunoSEQ multiplex PCR; TCRdb keeps in-frame clones, though not all of them. The repertoire has roughly 420,000 clones, roughly nine tenths of them found once; the top ten carry about 2.5%. Sequenced material: peripheral blood, taken in a trial of Ad26.COV2.S vaccine versus placebo. The origin of the receptors is a person between 18 and 59 years old who received the Ad26.COV2.S COVID-19 vaccine or a placebo. Both conserved end residues are part of each CDR3.

j_gene: TRBJ2-7
v_gene: TRBV6-5
CDR3aa: CASSPGRGGHEQYF

j_gene: TRBJ2-7
v_gene: TRBV7-9
CDR3aa: CASSLGDLGQYF

j_gene: TRBJ2-3
v_gene: TRBV4-3
CDR3aa: CASSQDPGSSFGTEPDTQYF

j_gene: TRBJ2-2
v_gene: TRBV7-9
CDR3aa: CASSPPWTLRTGELFF

j_gene: TRBJ2-3
v_gene: TRBV28
CDR3aa: CASSLWPQVGTGADTQYF

j_gene: TRBJ2-5
v_gene: TRBV7-9
CDR3aa: CASSLAQASAYLAQYF

j_gene: TRBJ2-1
v_gene: TRBV15
CDR3aa: CATSRVGTVGTEQFF

j_gene: TRBJ2-1
v_gene: TRBV5-6
CDR3aa: CASSPLGQGSYNEQFF

j_gene: TRBJ2-3
v_gene: TRBV10-1
CDR3aa: CASSESIGYRGTDTQYF

j_gene: TRBJ1-5
v_gene: TRBV18
CDR3aa: CASSQATGPYQPQHF

j_gene: TRBJ2-3
v_gene: TRBV6-1
CDR3aa: CASSDPGGSGALDTQYF

j_gene: TRBJ1-2
v_gene: TRBV19
CDR3aa: CASSKGRAVDGYTF